Reported below is one T cell receptor beta chain. Its cognate antigen is unknown. This record comes from a study of cytomegalovirus exposure and HLA in healthy donors. Looking at the study overall: Early on, a data release was issued that held roughly 84 million unique TCRs from HLA-typed donors. Study findings and constraints: Earlier results showed most TCR beta V segments being productive about 90% or about 30% of the time. In a later analysis, TCR beta V- and J-gene trimming showed a link to a missense DCLRE1C variant. Specific recognition of CMV antigens was confirmed in vitro for a few chains (all CMV-associated).

Germline lookup yields CDR1 SGHAT and CDR2 FQNNGV. V was cut by 2 bases and J by 8 bases, with 6 bases left in between. The CDR3 is 12 amino acids. PCR amplification relied on 60 Vbeta primers (plus 13 Jbeta primers). Sequencing was performed with immunoSEQ multiplex PCR; in TCRdb, only in-frame clones are kept and a portion is missing. This table holds about 160,000 clones, 80% found once. This TCR derives from a man aged 30-40 years in good health and CMV-seronegative. The specimen sequenced was PBMCs. The chain links TRBV11-2 to TRBJ1-4; D remains ambiguous. CDR3 DNA sequence: TGTGCCAGCAGCTTATTGCGCGAAAAACTGTTTTTT. Translation: CASSLLREKLFF.